Here is one T cell receptor beta chain with its context. Its antigen is not identified. The entry originates in a study of siplizumab effects on memory and regulatory T cells. Study-wide results and limits: The authors could not assign a naive or memory phenotype to roughly 75-97% of proliferating CD4+ or CD8+ clones. It was never confirmed that proliferating Tregs from siplizumab cultures were suppressive.

Repertoires were generated with immunoSEQ multiplex PCR, while TCRdb's copy carries only in-frame clones and drops some. The table includes 90,000 to 140,000 clones, more than 85% detected once. Trimming shortened V by 8 bases and J by 1 base, and 8 bases separated the two germline ends. The CDR3 has 13 amino acids. The V gene's germline CDR1 is SGHNT and CDR2 YENEEA. V and J are TRBV11-3 and TRBJ2-2; D is ambiguous. The sequence derives from a human donor in good health. Sequenced input: CD4+ T cells sorted from blood. In DNA, the CDR3 is TGTGCCAGCTCCTACCTGAACACCGGGGAGCTGTTTTTT. It yields the protein CASSYLNTGELFF.